The present T cell receptor beta chain was sequenced within a study of cytomegalovirus exposure and HLA in healthy donors listed by TCRdb under 2017. Describing the broader study: In an earlier analysis of under 750 of the donors, around 300 Gb of sequence data and 100 million or so unique TCR beta sequences from about 179 million T cells were reported. Besides the first cohort of about 730 subjects, a separate validation cohort made up of roughly 130 different subjects was used. Approximately 300 gigabases of sequencing data and around 80 million unique TCR sequences made up an early release that covered roughly 670 HLA-typed donors. A later genetic analysis took genome-wide SNP genotypes for about 55% of the 666 donors and used that subset as a discovery cohort. Of the approximately 400 genotyped donors, over 65% fell in the genetic ancestry cluster associated with self-reported Caucasian donors. To predict cytomegalovirus infection status, the study brought together high-throughput TCR immunosequencing, statistical association of individual TCRs with disease status, and machine learning. The T cell repertoires of 666 subjects were profiled by immunosequencing and related to cytomegalovirus serostatus. Typing coverage differed by locus: A, B, C, DRB1 and DQB1 were typed in about 620-630 donors, DQA1 in 500 to 550, DPA1 in approximately 610, and DPB1 in just under 490. Five DR-DQ haplotypes were treated as single units for association and clustering because of strong linkage in the cohort. The study was designed to test whether signatures of past pathogen exposure could be identified by cataloging public T cell receptors. Alongside the repertoire data, information on donor age, sex, ethnicity and CMV serostatus was compiled. All discovery cohort repertoires had been generated using a single sequencing platform. On average, roughly 200,000 unique TCR beta nucleotide sequences were sequenced per donor among more than 350 genotyped donors of the cohort, with about 19% of those sequences being non-productive. A later analysis re-examined previously published TCR beta repertoires from 600 to 700 donors and added high-resolution HLA genotyping to investigate patterns of TCR occurrence. An earlier analysis of 587 of the donors used high-throughput TCR beta sequencing to judge whether each TCR beta V gene segment behaved as functional or pseudogenic. HLA typing covered class I and class II loci at four-digit resolution. The later analysis used no new phenotypic data to find candidate immune exposures, relying instead on TCR beta sequences and their occurrence across donors. Findings and caveats that apply to the study as a whole: Specific HLA alleles were associated with over 15,000 TCR beta sequences at a false discovery rate of 0.05 in a later analysis. When HLA alleles, especially DR and DQ, strongly co-occurred, TCR associations were difficult to assign to individual alleles. In a later genetic analysis, fewer N-insertions in productive TCRs were reported among donors in an Asian-associated ancestry cluster than the roughly 710-donor mean. Immune exposure information for the cohort was limited to CMV serostatus. Because HLA typing was unavailable for some donors at each locus, only the typed subset was used in association tests. Correlated functional status among segregating V segments might be attributable to linkage disequilibrium, but an unknown experimental factor could not be ruled out. According to a later analysis, most CMV-associated TCR beta chains appeared to be HLA-restricted, and the HLA associations seemed to be driven largely by CMV exposure. It was suggested by the authors that the approach could potentially be generalized to other disease states and immunological phenotypes. In this cohort, only TCR beta chains were sequenced, and detectable features were limited by the absence of alpha or paired-chain data. In vitro tests confirmed that a few of the cytomegalovirus-associated TCR beta chains recognize cytomegalovirus antigens. In an earlier analysis of approximately 590 of the donors, most TCR beta V segments appeared in productive rearrangements about 87% or about 30% of the time, broadly matching IMGT annotations. A further reported finding was that TCR beta sequences accurately predicted the HLA-A and HLA-B alleles for most subjects in the first cohort. A later genetic analysis associated a missense DCLRE1C variant with V-gene and J-gene trimming of TCR beta chains, and an independent cohort replicated the association. The sequencing pipeline was judged likely to have produced a cluster of highly shared sequence variants as a technical artifact. The classifier was reported to diagnose cytomegalovirus status with high specificity and sensitivity in both the original and validation cohorts. Across donors, most TCR sequences were observed very rarely, whereas some public TCRs were present in many individuals. In a later analysis, the rate of TCR association differed among HLA loci, with DRB1 alleles having the most associated TCRs and HLA-C alleles having the fewest. Some IMGT-functional V segments, including TRBV6-2 and TRBV6-3, could not be told apart with the 87-base-pair reads, so those segments were excluded. In a later analysis, HLA-associated TCR beta chains were found to be more clonally expanded and to have lower generation probabilities than equally common non-associated chains. A later analysis reported that several top co-occurrence clusters appeared linked to parvovirus B19, influenza, CMV and Epstein-Barr virus. The study listed 164 TCR beta chains as associated with cytomegalovirus. Around 16 rarely observed V segments, including chromosome 9 orphons, were excluded from the earlier analysis of some 590 of the donors because counts were too low. Presence/absence analyses assumed roughly uniform sequencing depth across donors, an assumption that may not hold.

Libraries were built with the immunoSEQ multiplex PCR assay. The multiplex PCR relied on a mix of 60 forward primers for TCR Vbeta segments and 13 reverse primers for TCR Jbeta segments. The CDR3 region of rearranged TCR beta genes was amplified from genomic DNA with a multiplex PCR assay. Amplified TCR beta libraries were sequenced as 87-base-pair reads on the Illumina HiSeq System. Concerning the study's data processing: A later analysis counted 75 million to 100 million unique TCR beta chains across the 600 to 850 repertoires, and roughly 10 million of these chains were shared by at least two donors. To remove PCR and sequencing errors, raw reads were error-corrected and collapsed into unique sequences using a nearest-neighbor algorithm that merged closely related sequences. CDR3 sequences were aligned to IMGT reference sequences to assign V, D and J gene segments. Each retained sequence needed at least a six-nucleotide match to both a V gene segment and a J gene segment. Rearrangements were classified as productive when the CDR3 lacked stop codons and remained in frame with V and J, and all other rearrangements were classified as non-productive. Following IMGT convention, CDR3 was defined as the stretch from the second conserved V-encoded cysteine up to the conserved J-encoded phenylalanine. The earlier analysis of roughly 590 of the donors excluded any sequence lacking an unambiguous match to a single V gene segment. An earlier analysis of 587 of the donors called V segments functional above 56.7% productive rearrangements and segregating when the between-donor standard deviation exceeded 5%. A statistical classification framework was built to diagnose cytomegalovirus status from the catalog of TCR beta chain sequences. A later analysis assigned V and J genes by comparing TCR nucleotide sequences with IMGT/GENE-DB human TR gene sequences. In a later analysis, CDR3 sequences and most-parsimonious VDJ recombination scenarios were assigned using the TCRdist pipeline. A later analysis defined each TCR beta chain by its CDR3 amino acid sequence plus V-gene family, and excluded reads lacking a unique V-gene family. To address suspected cross-contamination and a sequencing artifact, a later analysis removed a few hundred highly shared, low-generation-probability nucleotide sequences. For each public chain, a later analysis derived a clonal expansion index from normalized ranks of inferred template counts within each repertoire. In a later analysis, generation probabilities were computed with a VDJ recombination model fitted to out-of-frame rearrangements, and the resulting probabilities were checked against IGoR. In a later analysis, TCR-TCR, TCR-HLA and TCR-CMV co-occurrence was scored with hypergeometric tests, and a repertoire-size bias correction was applied to TCR pairs. To estimate false discovery rates, a later analysis permuted the HLA or CMV assignments 20 times. In a later analysis, co-occurring TCRs were grouped using DBSCAN, and TCRdist sequence similarity was added for clustering within HLA-allele-positive subsets. Repertoires with fewer than 30,000 or more than 120,000 public chains were left out of co-occurrence clustering, as were about five repertoires with anomalous nucleotide sharing. The immuneACCESS repertoire file appears here via TCRdb, limited to in-frame rearrangements. These files lack a portion of the clones; in checked studies, under half of the deficit traces to unresolved V genes, and the cause of the others is not known. The V and J calls and clone size are taken from that table; D and trimming were inferred from the DNA. Present in this sample are roughly 130,000 clones, roughly 82% of which were seen just once. In total, the top ten clones hold approximately 1.1% of the sample.

The cohort consisted of 650 to 700 healthy bone marrow donors. At the time of sampling, every cohort member was nominally healthy, though immune exposures that went unrecorded were likely present. The donor tested CMV seronegative and was one of the 352 seronegative cohort members. Every donor gave a peripheral blood sample, and the peripheral blood mononuclear cells from that sample were used for TCR beta sequencing. Genomic DNA extraction from the blood cell samples was performed with the Qiagen DNeasy Blood Extraction Kit. As regards this clone: Its recognized antigen is unknown. Per-base quality was not reported, and no clone a single base away is much larger than it.

Germline trimming amounts to 10 bases on V and 7 bases on J, with 11 as the count of junction bases outside the gene matches. CDR1 and CDR2 were assigned from the germline V gene as MNHEY and SVGAGI. CDR3 length: 15 amino acids, cysteine to phenylalanine. Only CDR3 DNA remains: 45 bases, in frame from the first base. This chain joins TRBV6-5 to TRBJ1-5; 12 middle bases align to TRBD1. The clonotype comes from a boy between 10 and 17 years old in good health and CMV-seronegative. The sequenced sample consisted of PBMCs. The CDR3 region reads CATSWGQGANQPQHF. The nucleotides read TGTGCCACATCCTGGGGACAGGGGGCGAACCAGCCCCAGCATTTT.